This paragraph covers one T cell receptor (beta chain) sequence. This sample is part of a study of blood T cell repertoires in COVID-19. Study processing details: Amplification of reference gene primers provided the estimated nucleated cell counts. The assay was immunoSEQ multiplex PCR, and TCRdb's table has in-frame clones only and misses some. V, J and clone size reflect that table, while D and trimming were determined from the DNA. The data contain approximately 76,000 clones, roughly four fifths of them singletons. Trimming shortened V by 7 bases and J by 0 bases, and 22 bases separated the two germline ends. This CDR3 has 18 amino acids. In germline, CDR1 is MNHNY, CDR2 SVGAGI (reference sequence).

This receptor was taken from a woman aged 55-70 years with acute or convalescent COVID-19. Sequencing was done on a sample of peripheral blood. This chain uses TRBV6-6 with TRBJ1-3; D may be TRBD1 (6 bases). The CDR3 bases are TGTGCCAGCATTCGGCGTCCCTCAGGGGTTTCCTCTGGAAACACCATATATTTT. Its protein is CASIRRPSGVSSGNTIYF.